This entry lists 8 T cell receptor beta chains sequenced from one sample in a study of graft-versus-host responses after intestinal transplantation. Libraries were prepared by immunoSEQ multiplex PCR; TCRdb keeps only in-frame clonotypes and omits some of them. Of about 54,000 clones listed, about 89% are singletons. Sample: PBMCs, taken about 93 weeks after intestinal transplant. The receptors derive from a human patient who received an intestinal transplant, so some T cells may come from the graft donor.

This chain joins TRBV15 and TRBJ1-5, with unresolved D. Germline assignment: CDR1 LNHNV and CDR2 YYDKDF (reference sequence). Trimming left V 0 bases short and J 5 bases short, with 5 bases between. The CDR3 is 13 amino acids. The CDR3 spells CATSRDTYQPQHF. CDR3 nucleotides: TGTGCCACCAGCAGAGATACCTATCAGCCCCAGCATTTT.

For this clone: Other DNA sequences in the sample encode the same CDR3. This sequence joins TRBV10-3 and TRBJ2-7; D remains ambiguous. Trimming took off 0 bases at V and 2 bases at J, with 2 bases between the two ends. Germline V lookup: CDR1 ENHRY, CDR2 SYGVKD. The CDR3 covers 12 residues. The DNA for the CDR3 is TGTGCCATCAGTGAGTCGACCTACGAGCAGTACTTC. Translating it yields CAISESTYEQYF.

The V call is TRBV7-6, the J call TRBJ2-1; D remains ambiguous. The length of the CDR3 is 16 residues. Trimming pared 1 base from V and 2 bases from J, leaving 12 bases between. Germline V gene lookup returns CDR1 SGHVS and CDR2 FNYEAQ. Written as DNA, the CDR3 is TGTGCCAGCAGCTTAGACCCCCCCGGGCCCTACAATGAGCAGTTCTTC. It translates to CASSLDPPGPYNEQFF.

The V and J genes are TRBV7-9 and TRBJ2-7; 9 bases are a match to TRBD1. The J segment lost 3 bases and the V segment lost 5 bases, leaving 8 bases of the junction unmatched. This CDR3 has 15 amino acids. The germline V gene encodes CDR1 SEHNR and CDR2 FQNEAQ (reference sequence). The CDR3 region has the DNA TGTGCCAGCAGCGAAGAGACAGGGGGGTACTACGAGCAGTACTTC. It encodes CASSEETGGYYEQYF.

The sample holds one count of this clone. The J gene is TRBJ1-5, the V gene TRBV5-1; D unclear. This CDR3 is 14 amino acids long. Trimming pared 0 bases from V and 7 bases from J, leaving 11 bases between. Germline CDR1 reads SGHRS; CDR2 reads YFSETQ. The CDR3 nucleotides are TGCGCCAGCAGCTTGGAACACCTGGGACAGCCCCAGCATTTT. Translated, it gives CASSLEHLGQPQHF.

J is TRBJ2-1 and V is TRBV2; no definite D call. This CDR3 has 11 residues. CDR1 and CDR2 (germline): SNHLY, FYNNEI. V lost 3 bases, J lost 8 bases, and 5 bases lay in between. Here the CDR3 DNA reads TGTGCCAGCAGTGAGGGCGATGAGCAGTTCTTC. Its translation is CASSEGDEQFF.

V usage is TRBV4-1 and J usage is TRBJ2-3; D perhaps matches TRBD2 (7 bases). Germline V lookup: CDR1 MGHRA, CDR2 YSYEKL. This CDR3 is built from 16 residues. The ends were cut back, 4 bases at V and 3 bases at J, with 17 bases in the middle. The CDR3 region has the DNA TGCGCCAGCAGCCGAGGAGGGGGGGGCGGAACAGATACGCAGTATTTT. This sequence encodes CASSRGGGGGTDTQYF.

A single count supports this clone. This sequence joins TRBV9 and TRBJ2-1; 7 bases match TRBD2. V shed 0 bases and J 3 bases; nucleotides not matched to a gene: 15. CDR1 is SGDLS, CDR2 YYNGEE, per germline. CDR3 length: 19 residues. The CDR3 here is CASSVAGGGFGQVYNEQFF. The CDR3 region has the DNA TGTGCCAGCAGCGTAGCTGGGGGGGGGTTCGGGCAGGTCTACAATGAGCAGTTCTTC.